The 16 T cell receptor beta chains listed next were all sequenced from one sample in a study of graft-versus-host responses after intestinal transplantation. TCRdb's table, derived via immunoSEQ multiplex PCR, lists solely in-frame clones and lacks some. This table holds roughly 11,000 clones, more than 70% found once. Specimen: PBMCs, collected around 490 days after intestinal transplant. The receptor source for this set is a human patient who received an intestinal transplant, so some T cells may come from the graft donor.

This clone was found a few times. V is TRBV28 and J is TRBJ2-2; no definite D call. Germline CDR1 is MDHEN and CDR2 is SYDVKM. The V end lost 5 bases, the J end lost 5 bases, and 6 bases lay between the germline ends. The CDR3 is 12 amino acids. The CDR3 DNA sequence: TGTGCCAGCAGTCCCATAACCGGGGAGCTGTTTTTT. It is translated as CASSPITGELFF.

The chain recombines TRBV7-3 with TRBJ2-2, with no clear D. The germline V gene encodes CDR1 SGHTA and CDR2 FQGTGA. V was cut by 1 base and J by 6 bases, with 9 bases left in between. The length of the CDR3 is 14 residues. The CDR3 region is CASSLNLEPGELFF. CDR3 coding DNA: TGTGCCAGCAGCTTAAACTTGGAGCCCGGGGAGCTGTTTTTT.

The V gene is TRBV19, the J gene TRBJ1-2; D unresolved. The V end was cut by 8 bases, the J end by 7 bases, with 20 bases between. The CDR3 has 14 amino acids. Germline-derived CDR1 and CDR2 are LNHDA and SQIVND (reference sequence). CDR3 sequence reads: CASGPRGVAGGYTF. The CDR3 DNA sequence: TGTGCCAGTGGACCTCGGGGAGTTGCGGGTGGCTACACCTTC.

The genes are TRBV6-5 and TRBJ1-2; weak D call: TRBD1 (6 bases). The CDR3 has 16 residues. The V gene's germline CDR1 is MNHEY and CDR2 SVGAGI. The germline V and J ends were trimmed by 4 bases and 7 bases, with 22 bases remaining between them. CDR3 sequence reads: CASSSPRGQGLGGYTF. The CDR3 bases are TGTGCCAGCAGTTCCCCCCGCGGTCAGGGGTTGGGTGGCTACACCTTC.

The J gene is TRBJ1-4, the V gene TRBV29-1; D unclear. Deletions cut 4 bases from V and 5 bases from J, with 11 bases between. Germline lookup yields CDR1 SQVTM and CDR2 ANQGSEA. CDR3 length equals 13 residues. DNA of the CDR3: TGCAGCGTTGTGGATTCTGCCAATGAAAAACTGTTTTTT. Translating it yields CSVVDSANEKLFF.

The V gene is TRBV29-1, the J gene TRBJ1-2, with 8 bases fitting TRBD1. Per the germline V gene, CDR1 is SQVTM and CDR2 is ANQGSEA. With V trimmed by 5 bases and J by 7 bases, 6 bases remained unmatched. The CDR3 spans 12 residues. CDR3 coding DNA: TGCAGCGTTCTGGACAGGGTAGTTGGCTACACCTTC. Translating it yields CSVLDRVVGYTF.

Comments on this clone: Other DNA sequences in this sample translate to the same CDR3. V and J are TRBV4-1 and TRBJ2-2; 10 bases fit TRBD2. In germline, CDR1 is MGHRA, CDR2 YSYEKL. This CDR3 is 14 amino acids long. V shed 5 bases and J 5 bases; nucleotides not matched to a gene: 2. The CDR3 DNA sequence: TGCGCCAGCAGCTTAGCGGGAGGAACCGGGGAGCTGTTTTTT. This sequence encodes CASSLAGGTGELFF.

The chain joins TRBV11-3 to TRBJ2-2, with 9 bases aligning to TRBD2. V was clipped by 3 bases and J by 7 bases; unmatched bases: 6. There are 15 residues in the CDR3. Germline loops: CDR1 SGHNT, CDR2 YENEEA. CDR3 bases: TGTGCCAGCAGCTTTGCTAGCGGGATCGGCGGGGAGCTGTTTTTT. Encoded protein: CASSFASGIGGELFF.

The chain joins TRBV6-5 to TRBJ2-1, with 12 bases fitting TRBD1. Germline assignment: CDR1 MNHEY and CDR2 SVGAGI. CDR3 length equals 15 residues. J gave up 9 bases and V 6 bases, and 9 bases lay outside the gene matches. This chain's CDR3 is CASRGTGGALFEQFF. The DNA for the CDR3 is TGTGCCAGCAGAGGGACAGGGGGCGCGCTGTTTGAGCAGTTCTTC.

The V gene is TRBV7-9, the J gene TRBJ2-3; possible D gene TRBD1, 6 bases. There are 16 residues in the CDR3. The V gene's germline CDR1 is SEHNR and CDR2 FQNEAQ (reference sequence). The V gene lost 1 base and the J gene lost 0 bases, with 11 bases spanning the gap. CDR3 protein: CASSLDYDRSTDTQYF. For the CDR3, the DNA is TGTGCCAGCAGCTTAGATTATGACAGGAGCACAGATACGCAGTATTTT.

A few counts support this clone. The chain has TRBV30 and TRBJ1-4, with D possibly matching TRBD1 (6 bases). V was clipped by 3 bases and J by 11 bases, with 13 bases between them. Germline lookup yields CDR1 GTSNPN and CDR2 SVGIG (reference sequence). CDR3 length: 12 residues. The CDR3 DNA reads TGTGCCTGGAGAGGACAGTTAAGGAAACTGTTTTTT. It translates to CAWRGQLRKLFF.

The V call is TRBV18, the J call TRBJ1-3; no reliable D call. The CDR3 loop spans 15 amino acids. CDR1 is KGHSH and CDR2 is LQKENI in the germline V gene. Deletions cut 3 bases from V and 0 bases from J, with 9 bases between. CDR3 sequence: CASSPSRSSGNTIYF. CDR3 sequence (DNA): TGTGCCAGCTCACCGAGTCGAAGCTCTGGAAACACCATATATTTT.

V usage is TRBV27 and J usage is TRBJ1-6, with a tentative D call TRBD1 (5 bases). Trimming stripped 10 bases from V and 7 bases from J, with 14 bases between. The CDR3 contains 13 residues. CDR1 and CDR2 (germline): MNHEY, SMNVEV (reference sequence). The DNA of the CDR3 is TGTGCCACAACGTCATGGGGGAATTCACCCCTCCACTTT. Protein: CATTSWGNSPLHF.

There are a few counts of this clone. The chain carries TRBV5-1 and TRBJ2-2; D not resolved. The CDR3 extends over 13 amino acids. Germline V lookup: CDR1 SGHRS, CDR2 YFSETQ. V shed 0 bases and J shed 5 bases, with 5 bases lying between them. The CDR3 DNA is TGCGCCAGCAGCTTGGAAGGGACCGGGGAGCTGTTTTTT. It is translated as CASSLEGTGELFF.

This clone is a singleton in its sample. The CDR3 is CASSSRTRELFF. The CDR3 nucleotides are TGTGCCAGTAGTTCCCGAACGAGGGAGCTGTTTTTT. This chain uses TRBV19 with TRBJ2-2, with D hard to call. The CDR3 contains 12 residues. The germline gives CDR1 LNHDA, CDR2 SQIVND (reference sequence). V was pared by 5 bases and J by 9 bases, with 10 bases between.

Only a few counts were recorded for this clone. The chain uses TRBV19 and TRBJ2-2; weak D call: TRBD2 (5 bases). Trimming removed 1 base at V and 8 bases at J, with 11 bases between. CDR1 and CDR2 (germline): LNHDA, SQIVND (reference sequence). The CDR3 contains 14 residues. The CDR3, as DNA: TGTGCCAGTAGTATAGGATCTAGCAAAGGGGAGCTGTTTTTT. Its translation: CASSIGSSKGELFF.